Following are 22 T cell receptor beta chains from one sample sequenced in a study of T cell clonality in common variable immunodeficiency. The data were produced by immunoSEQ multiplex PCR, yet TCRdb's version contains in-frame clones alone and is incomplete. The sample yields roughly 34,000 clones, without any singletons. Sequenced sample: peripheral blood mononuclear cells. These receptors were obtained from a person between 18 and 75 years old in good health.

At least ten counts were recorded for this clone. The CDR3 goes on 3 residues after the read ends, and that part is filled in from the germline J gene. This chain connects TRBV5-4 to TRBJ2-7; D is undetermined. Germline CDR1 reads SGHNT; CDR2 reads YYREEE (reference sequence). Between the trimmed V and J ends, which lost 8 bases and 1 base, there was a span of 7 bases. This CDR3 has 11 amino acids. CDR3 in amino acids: CASSSSYEQYF. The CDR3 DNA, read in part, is TGTGCCAGTTCGTCGTCCTACGAG.

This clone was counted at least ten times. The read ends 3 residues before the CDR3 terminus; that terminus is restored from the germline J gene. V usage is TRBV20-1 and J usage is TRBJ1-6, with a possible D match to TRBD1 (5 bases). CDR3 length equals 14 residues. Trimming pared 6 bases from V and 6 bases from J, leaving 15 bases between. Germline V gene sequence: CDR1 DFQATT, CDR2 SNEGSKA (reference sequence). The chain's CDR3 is CSAPQGVPNSPLHF. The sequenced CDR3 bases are TGCAGTGCCCCACAAGGGGTGCCTAATTCACCC.

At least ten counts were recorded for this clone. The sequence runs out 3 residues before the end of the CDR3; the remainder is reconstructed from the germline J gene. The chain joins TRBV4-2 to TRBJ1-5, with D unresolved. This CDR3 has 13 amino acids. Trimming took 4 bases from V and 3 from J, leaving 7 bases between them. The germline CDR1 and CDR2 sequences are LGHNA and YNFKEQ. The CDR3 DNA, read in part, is TGTGCCAGCAGCCGAGACAACAATCAGCCC. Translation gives CASSRDNNQP. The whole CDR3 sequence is CASSRDNNQPQHF.

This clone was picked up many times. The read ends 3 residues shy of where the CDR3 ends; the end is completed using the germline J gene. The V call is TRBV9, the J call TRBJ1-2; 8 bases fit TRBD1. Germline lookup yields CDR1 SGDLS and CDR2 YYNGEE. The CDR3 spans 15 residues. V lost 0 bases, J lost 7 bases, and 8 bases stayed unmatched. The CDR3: CASSVVVETGAGYTF. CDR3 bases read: TGTGCCAGCAGCGTAGTGGTAGAGACAGGGGCTGGC.

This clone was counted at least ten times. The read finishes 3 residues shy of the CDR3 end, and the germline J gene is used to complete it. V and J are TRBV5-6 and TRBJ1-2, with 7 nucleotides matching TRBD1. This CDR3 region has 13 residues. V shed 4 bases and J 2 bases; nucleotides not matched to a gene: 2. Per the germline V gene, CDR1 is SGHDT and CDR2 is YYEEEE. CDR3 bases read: TGTGCCAGCAGCCCGGGACAGAACTATGGC. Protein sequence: CASSPGQNYG. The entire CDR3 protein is CASSPGQNYGYTF. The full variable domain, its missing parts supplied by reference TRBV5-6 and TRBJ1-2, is DAGVTQSPTHLIKTRGQQVTLRCSPKSGHDTVSWYQQALGQGPQFIFQYYEEEERQRGNFPDRFSGHQFPNYSSELNVNALLLGDSALYLCASSPGQNYGYTFGSGTRLTVV.

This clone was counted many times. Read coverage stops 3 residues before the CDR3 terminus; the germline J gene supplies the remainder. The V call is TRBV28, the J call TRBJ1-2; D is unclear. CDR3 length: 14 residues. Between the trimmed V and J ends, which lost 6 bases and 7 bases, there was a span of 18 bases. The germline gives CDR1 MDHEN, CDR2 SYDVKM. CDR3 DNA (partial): TGTGCCAGCAGCCCCGGGTTCCGGTCTCGTGGC. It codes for CASSPGFRSRG. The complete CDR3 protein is CASSPGFRSRGYTF.

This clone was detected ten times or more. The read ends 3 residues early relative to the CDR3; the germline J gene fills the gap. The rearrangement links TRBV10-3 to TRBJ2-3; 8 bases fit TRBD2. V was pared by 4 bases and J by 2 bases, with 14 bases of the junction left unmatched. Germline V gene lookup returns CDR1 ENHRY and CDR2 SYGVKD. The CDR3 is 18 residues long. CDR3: CAISGAITSGSSTDTQYF. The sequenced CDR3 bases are TGTGCCATCAGTGGAGCTATAACTAGCGGATCTTCCACAGATACG.

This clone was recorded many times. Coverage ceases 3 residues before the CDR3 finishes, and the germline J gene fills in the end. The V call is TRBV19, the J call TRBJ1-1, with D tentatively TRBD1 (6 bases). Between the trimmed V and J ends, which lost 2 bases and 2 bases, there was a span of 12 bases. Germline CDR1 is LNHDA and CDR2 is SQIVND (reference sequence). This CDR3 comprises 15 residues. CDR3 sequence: CASSIRGRGNTEAFF. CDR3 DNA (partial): TGTGCCAGTAGTATAAGGGGCAGGGGAAACACTGAA.

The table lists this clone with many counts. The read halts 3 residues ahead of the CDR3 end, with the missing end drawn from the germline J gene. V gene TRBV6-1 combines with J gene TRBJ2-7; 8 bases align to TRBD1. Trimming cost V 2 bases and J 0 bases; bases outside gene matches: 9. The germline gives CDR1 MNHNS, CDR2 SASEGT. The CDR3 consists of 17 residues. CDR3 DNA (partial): TGTGCCAGCAGTGAAAGTATAACAGGGGGAAGCTCCTACGAG. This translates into CASSESITGGSSYE. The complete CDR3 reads CASSESITGGSSYEQYF.

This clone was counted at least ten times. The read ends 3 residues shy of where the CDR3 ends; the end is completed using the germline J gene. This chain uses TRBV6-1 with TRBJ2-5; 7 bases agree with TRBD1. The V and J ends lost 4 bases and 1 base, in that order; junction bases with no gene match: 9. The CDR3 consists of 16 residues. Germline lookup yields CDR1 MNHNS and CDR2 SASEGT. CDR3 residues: CASSVLGGASQETQYF. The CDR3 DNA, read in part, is TGTGCCAGCAGTGTATTAGGGGGCGCCTCCCAAGAGACC.

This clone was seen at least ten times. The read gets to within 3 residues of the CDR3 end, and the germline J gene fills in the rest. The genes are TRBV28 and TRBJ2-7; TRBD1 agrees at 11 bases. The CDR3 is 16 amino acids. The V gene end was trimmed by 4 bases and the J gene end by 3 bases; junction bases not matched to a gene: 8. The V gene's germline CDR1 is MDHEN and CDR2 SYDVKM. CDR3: CASSSPVGTGGYEQYF. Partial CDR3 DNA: TGTGCCAGCAGTTCCCCTGTCGGGACAGGGGGCTACGAG.

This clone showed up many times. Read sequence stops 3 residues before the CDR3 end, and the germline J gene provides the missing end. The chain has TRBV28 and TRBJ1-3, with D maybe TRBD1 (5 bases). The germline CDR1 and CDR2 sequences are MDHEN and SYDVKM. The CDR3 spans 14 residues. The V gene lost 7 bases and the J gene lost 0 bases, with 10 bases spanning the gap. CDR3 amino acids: CASNQGVSGNTIYF. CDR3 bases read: TGTGCCAGCAATCAGGGCGTCTCTGGAAACACC. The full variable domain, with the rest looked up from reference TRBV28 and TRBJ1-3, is DVKVTQSSRYLVKRTGEKVFLECVQDMDHENMFWYRQDPGLGLRLIYFSYDVKMKEKGDIPEGYSVSREKKERFSLILESASTNQTSMYLCASNQGVSGNTIYFGEGSWLTVV.

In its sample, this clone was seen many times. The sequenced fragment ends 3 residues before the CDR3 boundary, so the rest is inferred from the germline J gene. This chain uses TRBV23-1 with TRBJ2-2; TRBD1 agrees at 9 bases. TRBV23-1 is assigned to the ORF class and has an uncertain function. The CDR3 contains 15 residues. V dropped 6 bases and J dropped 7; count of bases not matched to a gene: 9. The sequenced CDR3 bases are TGCGCCAGCAGCCTAGGAACAGGGGGCTGCGGGGAG. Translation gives CASSLGTGGCGE. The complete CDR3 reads CASSLGTGGCGELFF.

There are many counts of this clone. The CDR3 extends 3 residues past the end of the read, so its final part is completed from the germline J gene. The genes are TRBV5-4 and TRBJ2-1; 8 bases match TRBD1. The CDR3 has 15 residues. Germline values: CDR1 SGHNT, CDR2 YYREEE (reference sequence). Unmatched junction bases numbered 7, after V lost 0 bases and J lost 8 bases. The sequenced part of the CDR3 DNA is TGTGCCAGCAGCTTGGGACAGGGGAGAGGCGATGAG. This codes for CASSLGQGRGDE. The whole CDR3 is CASSLGQGRGDEQFF.

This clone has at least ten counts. This CDR3 is CAWSHSSANQPQHF. The covered CDR3 bases are TGTGCCTGGAGCCATAGCTCTGCTAATCAGCCC. This rearrangement joins TRBV30 to TRBJ1-5; the D is unclear. The missing CDR3 end, 3 residues past where the read stops, is filled in from the germline J gene. Germline V gene lookup returns CDR1 GTSNPN and CDR2 SVGIG (reference sequence). The length of the CDR3 is 14 residues. Between the trimmed V and J ends, which lost 3 bases and 4 bases, there was a span of 13 bases.

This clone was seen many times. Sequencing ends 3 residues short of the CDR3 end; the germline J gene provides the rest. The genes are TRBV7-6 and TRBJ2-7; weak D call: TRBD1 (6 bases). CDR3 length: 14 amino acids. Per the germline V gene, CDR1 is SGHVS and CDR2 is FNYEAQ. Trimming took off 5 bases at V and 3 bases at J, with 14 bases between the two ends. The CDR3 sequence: CASSRSGQFYEQYF. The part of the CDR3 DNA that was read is TGTGCCAGCAGCCGCAGCGGACAGTTCTACGAG.

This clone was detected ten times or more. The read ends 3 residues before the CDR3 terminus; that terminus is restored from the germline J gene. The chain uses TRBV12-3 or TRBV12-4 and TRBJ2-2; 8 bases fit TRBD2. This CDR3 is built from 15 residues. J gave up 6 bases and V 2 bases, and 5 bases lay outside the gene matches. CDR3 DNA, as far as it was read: TGTGCCAGCAGTTTAAGGGCGGGAGGATCCGGGGAG. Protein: CASSLRAGGSGE. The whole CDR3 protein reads CASSLRAGGSGELFF.

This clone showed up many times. The CDR3 DNA, read in part, is TGCAGTGCCGTGCCTCTGGGACAGGGGATCATGGGCTATGGC. This encodes CSAVPLGQGIMGYG. The whole CDR3 sequence reads CSAVPLGQGIMGYGYTF. The rearrangement joins TRBV20-1 to TRBJ1-2, with 10 bases lining up with TRBD1. The read halts 3 residues ahead of the CDR3 end, with the missing end drawn from the germline J gene. CDR3 length: 17 residues. V shed 6 bases and J 4 bases; nucleotides not matched to a gene: 17. Per the germline V gene, CDR1 is DFQATT and CDR2 is SNEGSKA (reference sequence).

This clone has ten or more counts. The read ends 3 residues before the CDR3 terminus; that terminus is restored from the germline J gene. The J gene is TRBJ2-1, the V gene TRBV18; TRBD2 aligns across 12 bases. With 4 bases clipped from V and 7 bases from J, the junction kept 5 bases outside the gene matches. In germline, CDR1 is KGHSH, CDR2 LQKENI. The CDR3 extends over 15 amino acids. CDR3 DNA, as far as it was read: TGTGCCAGCTCACAGCGGACTAGCGGGAAGAATGAG. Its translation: CASSQRTSGKNE. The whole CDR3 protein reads CASSQRTSGKNEQFF.

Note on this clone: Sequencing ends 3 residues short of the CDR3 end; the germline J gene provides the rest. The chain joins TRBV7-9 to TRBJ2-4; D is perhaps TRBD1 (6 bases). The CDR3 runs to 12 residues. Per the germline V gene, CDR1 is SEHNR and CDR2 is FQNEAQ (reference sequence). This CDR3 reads CAREDRDYGQYF. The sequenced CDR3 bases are TGTGCCAGGGAGGACAGAGACTATGGT.

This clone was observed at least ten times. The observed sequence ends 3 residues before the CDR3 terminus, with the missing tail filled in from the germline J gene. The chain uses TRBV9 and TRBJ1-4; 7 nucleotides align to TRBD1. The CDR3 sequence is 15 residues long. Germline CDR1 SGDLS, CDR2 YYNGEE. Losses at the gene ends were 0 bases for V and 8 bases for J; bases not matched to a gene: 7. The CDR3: CASSVAGRGSEKLFF. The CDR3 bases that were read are TGTGCCAGCAGCGTAGCTGGCAGGGGGAGCGAAAAA.

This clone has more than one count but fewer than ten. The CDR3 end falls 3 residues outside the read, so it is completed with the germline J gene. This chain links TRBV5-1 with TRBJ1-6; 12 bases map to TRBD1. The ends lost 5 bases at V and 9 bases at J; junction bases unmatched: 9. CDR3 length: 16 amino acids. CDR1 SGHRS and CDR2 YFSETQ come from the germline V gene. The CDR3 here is CASRFGDRGLSSPLHF. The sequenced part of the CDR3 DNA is TGCGCCAGCAGATTTGGGGACAGGGGGCTTTCTTCACCC.